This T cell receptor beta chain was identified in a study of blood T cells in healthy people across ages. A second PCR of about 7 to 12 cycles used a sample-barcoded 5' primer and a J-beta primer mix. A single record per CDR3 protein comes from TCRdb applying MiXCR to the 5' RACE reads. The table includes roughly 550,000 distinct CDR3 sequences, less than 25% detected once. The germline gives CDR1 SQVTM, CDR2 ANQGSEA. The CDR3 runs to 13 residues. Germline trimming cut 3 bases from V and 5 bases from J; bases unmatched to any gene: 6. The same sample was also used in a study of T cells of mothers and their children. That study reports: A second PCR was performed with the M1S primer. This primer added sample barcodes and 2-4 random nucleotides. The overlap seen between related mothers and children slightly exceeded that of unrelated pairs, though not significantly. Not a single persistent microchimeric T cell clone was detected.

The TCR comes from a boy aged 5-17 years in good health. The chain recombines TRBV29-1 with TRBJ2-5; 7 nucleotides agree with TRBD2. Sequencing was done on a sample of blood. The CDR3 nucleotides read TGCAGCGTTGACCGGGACTACCGGGAGACCCAGTACTTC. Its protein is CSVDRDYRETQYF.